This record looks at one T cell receptor (beta chain) sequence and its context. The sample comes from a study of blood T cell repertoires in COVID-19. At the level of the study: The United States, Italy and Spain provided the acute and convalescent COVID-19 samples. The analysed material was cDNA or gDNA that came from T cells, B-cell-depleted T cells, or PBMCs.

In the study's own analysis: The authors estimated nucleated cell counts from reference gene primer amplification. Sequenced by immunoSEQ multiplex PCR; TCRdb stores in-frame clones only, minus some. V, J and clone size were drawn from that table, and D and trimming were deduced from the DNA. The sample lists over 95,000 clones; about four fifths were seen once. Between the trimmed V and J ends, which lost 2 bases and 5 bases, there was a span of 16 bases. The CDR3 totals 15 residues. Germline V CDR1 and CDR2: MNHEY, SVGEGT. The sequence was obtained from a human donor in a cohort sampled during active COVID-19. Sequencing was carried out using peripheral blood. The genes are TRBV6-2 or TRBV6-3 and TRBJ2-7, with D perhaps TRBD1 (6 bases). Here the CDR3 reads CASSYPSQGMDEQYF. CDR3 bases: TGTGCCAGCAGTTACCCATCCCAGGGGATGGACGAGCAGTACTTC.